This T cell receptor beta chain was recovered during a study of T cell responses to AZD1222 COVID-19 vaccine. Study-level points and caveats: Just a handful of people given AZD1222 tested seropositive at baseline.

Remarks on this clone: Antigen unknown.

Some clones are missing from TCRdb's copy, which holds only in-frame ones; the method was immunoSEQ multiplex PCR. The sample carries 100,000 to 150,000 clones, approximately 91% recorded once. V lost 4 bases, J lost 7 bases, and 14 bases lay in between. The CDR3 is made up of 13 amino acids. Germline CDR1 SGHNT, CDR2 YYREEE (reference sequence). The sequence was obtained from an adult in good health. The gene calls are TRBV5-4 and TRBJ1-2, with a possible D match to TRBD1 (6 bases). Source: peripheral blood, taken on day 0 of AZD1222 vaccination. The DNA of the CDR3 is TGTGCCAGCAGCCCGGGGGCGGACCTTGGCTACACCTTC. It specifies CASSPGADLGYTF.